The 29 T cell receptor beta chains in this list originate from one sample, sequenced in a study of blood T cell repertoires in COVID-19 (dated by TCRdb to 2020 to 2021). The protocol used for the library was the immunoSEQ multiplex PCR assay. The immuneACCESS repertoire file appears here via TCRdb, limited to in-frame rearrangements. These files lack a portion of the clones; in checked studies, under half of the deficit traces to unresolved V genes, and the cause of the others is not known. This sample has approximately 230,000 clones in its table, and approximately 90% of those were observed once. Around 6.5% of the sample rests with the top ten. The sequenced sample was peripheral blood. These receptor sequences come from a woman in her 30s with COVID-19, enrolled during active disease.

The rearrangement uses TRBV6-1 and TRBJ1-3; D remains ambiguous. The CDR3 is 15 residues long. Germline CDR1 reads MNHNS; CDR2 reads SASEGT. V shed 0 bases and J shed 1 base, with 7 bases lying between them. CDR3 region: CASSEAPGSGNTIYF. CDR3 coding DNA: TGTGCCAGCAGTGAAGCACCCGGGTCTGGAAACACCATATATTTT.

The V gene is TRBV10-3, the J gene TRBJ1-4; 7 positions agree with TRBD1. The J segment lost 3 bases and the V segment lost 6 bases, leaving 7 bases of the junction unmatched. CDR1 and CDR2 (germline): ENHRY, SYGVKD. The length of the CDR3 is 15 residues. The CDR3 DNA follows: TGTGCCATCAGCGGCACAGGGGCGGCTAATGAAAAACTGTTTTTT. This codes for CAISGTGAANEKLFF.

The chain has TRBV11-2 and TRBJ1-3; TRBD1 is a possible D gene (5 bases). The CDR3 is 16 residues long. V was cut by 5 bases and J by 7 bases, with 21 bases left in between. CDR1 is SGHAT, CDR2 FQNNGV, per germline. The chain's CDR3 is CASSQGISSFGNTIYF. The CDR3 nucleotides are TGTGCCAGCAGCCAGGGAATCAGTTCGTTCGGGAACACCATATATTTT.

The chain is built from TRBV6-2 or TRBV6-3 and TRBJ1-5, with 8 bases lining up with TRBD1. The trim removed 6 bases at V and 3 bases at J, leaving 7 bases unmatched. The CDR3 spans 15 residues. Germline V gene data show CDR1 as MNHEY and CDR2 as SVGEGT. Here the CDR3 DNA reads TGTGCCAGCAGCCCGGACAGGGACATCAATCAGCCCCAGCATTTT. This encodes CASSPDRDINQPQHF.

This chain joins TRBV19 and TRBJ2-3; 11 bases fit TRBD2. The CDR3 extends over 15 amino acids. The V segment lost 5 bases and the J segment 3 bases; nucleotides outside the gene matches: 4. Germline CDR1 reads LNHDA; CDR2 reads SQIVND (reference sequence). In DNA, the CDR3 is TGTGCCAGTAGTCCCGGACTAGCGGGTACAGATACGCAGTATTTT. This translates into CASSPGLAGTDTQYF.

This chain connects TRBV19 to TRBJ1-4, with TRBD1 matching 8 bases. The CDR3 has 14 amino acids. V gave up 8 bases and J gave up 8 bases; unmatched junction bases: 10. The germline V gene encodes CDR1 LNHDA and CDR2 SQIVND (reference sequence). The CDR3 spells CASGTTGVKEKLFF. The CDR3 coding sequence is TGTGCCAGTGGGACGACAGGGGTGAAGGAAAAACTGTTTTTT.

The chain uses TRBV11-2 and TRBJ2-1; D possibly corresponds to TRBD2 (5 bases). Germline lookup yields CDR1 SGHAT and CDR2 FQNNGV. V lost 1 base, J lost 5 bases, and 12 bases lay in between. The CDR3 has 15 amino acids. CDR3 loop: CASSLVSGVNNEQFF. CDR3 nucleotides: TGTGCCAGCAGCTTAGTTTCCGGGGTCAACAATGAGCAGTTCTTC.

The chain combines TRBV27 with TRBJ1-1; TRBD1 matches 8 bases. Germline assignment: CDR1 MNHEY and CDR2 SMNVEV (reference sequence). J was trimmed by 1 base and V by 6 bases; bases with no gene match: 4. The CDR3 is 14 amino acids. CDR3 bases: TGTGCCAGCAGGAAGACAGGGGCGAACACTGAAGCTTTCTTT. Its translation is CASRKTGANTEAFF.

The J gene is TRBJ2-5, the V gene TRBV6-5; 7 bases map to TRBD2. Trimming at V came to 0 bases and at J to 5 bases, leaving 6 bases not matched to a gene. The CDR3 runs 15 residues. From germline, CDR1 is MNHEY and CDR2 SVGAGI. This chain's CDR3 is CASSYSYRREETQYF. The CDR3 DNA follows: TGTGCCAGCAGTTACTCGTACAGGCGGGAGGAGACCCAGTACTTC.

This clone was recorded once. The V call is TRBV29-1, the J call TRBJ1-1, with 9 bases that match TRBD1. V lost 6 bases and J lost 4; bases outside the gene matches: 6. The CDR3 length is 13 residues. The V gene's germline CDR1 is SQVTM and CDR2 ANQGSEA. This CDR3 reads CSVAQGAGTEAFF. DNA for the CDR3: TGCAGCGTGGCACAGGGGGCGGGCACTGAAGCTTTCTTT.

This rearrangement joins TRBV10-3 to TRBJ2-3, with 12 bases aligning to TRBD2. J lost 2 bases, V lost 7 bases, and 4 bases had no gene match. The CDR3 is made up of 15 amino acids. The V gene's germline CDR1 is ENHRY and CDR2 SYGVKD. CDR3 bases: TGTGCCATCACTGGACTAGCGGGATCCACAGATACGCAGTATTTT. Translated, it gives CAITGLAGSTDTQYF.

The gene calls are TRBV28 and TRBJ2-7; tentatively, D is TRBD2 (6 bases). V was pared by 2 bases and J by 0 bases, with 14 bases between. Germline CDR1 and CDR2: MDHEN and SYDVKM. This CDR3 is 16 amino acids long. CDR3 coding DNA: TGTGCCAGCAGTTTACCCGGTGATAGCGGCTCCTACGAGCAGTACTTC. Translated, it gives CASSLPGDSGSYEQYF.

The chain uses TRBV6-5 and TRBJ2-2; tentative D call: TRBD2 (7 bases). Germline V gene lookup returns CDR1 MNHEY and CDR2 SVGAGI. CDR3 size: 15 residues. Between the trimmed V and J ends, which lost 10 bases and 3 bases, there was a span of 18 bases. The DNA of the CDR3 is TGTGCCATTGGGCGTGGGAGGGGGGACACCGGGGAGCTGTTTTTT. It yields the protein CAIGRGRGDTGELFF.

This chain links TRBV20-1 with TRBJ1-4, with 10 positions matching TRBD1. J lost 7 bases, V lost 3 bases, and 5 bases had no gene match. Germline CDR1 and CDR2: DFQATT and SNEGSKA (reference sequence). The CDR3 runs to 14 residues. DNA of the CDR3: TGCAGTGCTAGTATGGGACAGGGGATTGAAAAACTGTTTTTT. This codes for CSASMGQGIEKLFF.

The chain carries TRBV2 and TRBJ1-2, with TRBD1 matching over 8 bases. CDR1 and CDR2 from the germline V gene are SNHLY and FYNNEI. The ends lost 9 bases at V and 6 bases at J; junction bases unmatched: 15. The CDR3 loop spans 15 amino acids. The CDR3 nucleotides are TGTGCCAGGGGTGGGCCAGGGGGCGCAGGAAATGGCTACACCTTC. Residues: CARGGPGGAGNGYTF.

In its sample, this clone was seen once. The gene calls are TRBV18 and TRBJ1-2; D unresolved. CDR1 is KGHSH, CDR2 LQKENI, per germline. Trimming removed 3 bases from V and 0 bases from J, with 11 bases in between. CDR3 length equals 15 residues. This CDR3 reads CASSPTSVPNYGYTF. In nucleotides, the CDR3 is TGTGCCAGCTCACCCACCTCGGTCCCTAACTATGGCTACACCTTC.

The chain couples TRBV6-5 to TRBJ2-7; 11 nucleotides align to TRBD1. With 7 bases clipped from V and 4 bases from J, the junction kept 9 bases outside the gene matches. The CDR3 contains 15 residues. CDR1 and CDR2 from the germline V gene are MNHEY and SVGAGI. The CDR3 coding sequence is TGTGCCAGCAAATTCGGACAGGGGGCTTTATACGAGCAGTACTTC. Translating gives CASKFGQGALYEQYF.

As regards this clone: Other DNA sequences in the same sample also yield this CDR3. The chain recombines TRBV7-9 with TRBJ1-1, with D unclear. The CDR3 contains 11 residues. Germline CDR1 and CDR2: SEHNR and FQNEAQ (reference sequence). Trimming removed 5 bases from V and 7 bases from J, with 8 bases in between. CDR3 amino acids: CASSPTGEAFF. The CDR3 DNA sequence: TGTGCCAGCAGCCCAACGGGTGAAGCTTTCTTT.

V is TRBV10-2 and J is TRBJ1-2; 7 bases match TRBD1. CDR3 length equals 14 residues. The germline gives CDR1 WSHSY, CDR2 SAAADI. J lost 5 bases, V lost 4 bases, and 7 bases had no gene match. In DNA form, the CDR3 reads TGCGCCAGCAGTGGGGCGGGACAGAATTATGGCTACACCTTC. This gives the protein CASSGAGQNYGYTF.

V gene TRBV4-3 combines with J gene TRBJ2-1; TRBD2 agrees at 10 bases. Germline V gene sequence: CDR1 LGHNA, CDR2 YSLEER. Germline trimming cut 2 bases from V and 8 bases from J; bases unmatched to any gene: 15. This CDR3 is built from 18 residues. The chain's CDR3 is CASSQLLAGVGILDEQFF. Here the CDR3 DNA reads TGCGCCAGCAGCCAACTCCTAGCGGGGGTCGGAATATTGGATGAGCAGTTCTTC.

The rearrangement uses TRBV6-5 and TRBJ2-7; maybe TRBD1 (5 bases). V lost 0 bases and J 6 bases, leaving 18 bases between the germline ends. In germline, CDR1 is MNHEY, CDR2 SVGAGI. The CDR3 length is 16 residues. CDR3 nucleotide sequence: TGTGCCAGCAGTTACTCGGGTTTTGGGGCCGGATCCGAGCAGTACTTC. This gives the protein CASSYSGFGAGSEQYF.

The chain couples TRBV5-1 to TRBJ1-1; D unresolved. V was shortened by 0 bases and J by 4 bases, with 13 bases between the two germline ends. This CDR3 is 15 amino acids long. Germline CDR1 SGHRS, CDR2 YFSETQ. The CDR3 is CASSLALSGSTEAFF. The CDR3 DNA sequence: TGCGCCAGCAGCTTGGCCTTAAGTGGGAGCACTGAAGCTTTCTTT.

The rearrangement links TRBV11-3 to TRBJ2-2, with a weak D call TRBD1 (6 bases). In germline, CDR1 is SGHNT, CDR2 YENEEA. Trimming cost V 5 bases and J 4 bases, with 14 bases left between them. This CDR3 is built from 15 residues. The CDR3 reads CASSLAGVRTGELFF. CDR3 bases: TGTGCCAGCAGCCTGGCAGGGGTGCGCACCGGGGAGCTGTTTTTT.

This clone was counted a few times. The sample contains more than one DNA sequence encoding this CDR3. The rearrangement joins TRBV6-2 or TRBV6-3 to TRBJ1-1; a possible D gene is TRBD1 (5 bases). Trimming cost V 0 bases and J 5 bases, with 7 bases left between them. Per germline, CDR1 MNHEY and CDR2 SVGEGT. The CDR3 has 13 amino acids. CDR3: CASSYSGGTEAFF. The CDR3 nucleotides are TGTGCCAGCAGTTACTCGGGGGGGACTGAAGCTTTCTTT.

This chain joins TRBV30 and TRBJ1-1; the D is unclear. CDR3 length: 11 amino acids. The germline V and J ends were trimmed by 4 bases and 0 bases, with 3 bases remaining between them. The germline CDR1 and CDR2 sequences are GTSNPN and SVGIG (reference sequence). The chain's CDR3 is CAWNMNTEAFF. In DNA, the CDR3 is TGTGCCTGGAACATGAACACTGAAGCTTTCTTT.

The chain employs TRBV19 and TRBJ2-5; the match to TRBD2 covers 7 bases. Germline V lookup: CDR1 LNHDA, CDR2 SQIVND (reference sequence). The V and J ends lost 4 bases and 4 bases, in that order; junction bases with no gene match: 6. This CDR3 has 14 amino acids. The CDR3 loop reads CASSTVGGSETQYF. CDR3 nucleotides: TGTGCCAGTAGTACCGTGGGGGGGTCAGAGACCCAGTACTTC.

The genes are TRBV10-3 and TRBJ2-2, with 12 positions matching TRBD2. There are 19 residues in the CDR3. CDR1 ENHRY and CDR2 SYGVKD come from the germline V gene. The V gene end was trimmed by 4 bases and the J gene end by 0 bases; junction bases not matched to a gene: 9. The CDR3, as DNA: TGTGCCATCAGTGGGGGTTTGACTAGCGGGAGCGCGAACACCGGGGAGCTGTTTTTT. Translated: CAISGGLTSGSANTGELFF.

The rearrangement joins TRBV5-4 to TRBJ2-1; D is unclear. Germline loops: CDR1 SGHNT, CDR2 YYREEE (reference sequence). CDR3 length: 15 residues. V lost 1 base and J 0 bases, leaving 8 bases between the germline ends. For the CDR3, the DNA is TGTGCCAGCAGCTTGCATGGCCGCTCCTACAATGAGCAGTTCTTC. This gives the protein CASSLHGRSYNEQFF.

The table lists this clone with a count of one. The chain combines TRBV4-3 with TRBJ2-3; TRBD2 aligns across 7 bases. V was pared by 0 bases and J by 2 bases, with 5 bases of the junction left unmatched. Germline lookup yields CDR1 LGHNA and CDR2 YSLEER. This CDR3 has 16 amino acids. The CDR3 loop is CASSQDSGSTTDTQYF. CDR3 bases: TGCGCCAGCAGCCAAGATAGCGGGTCCACCACAGATACGCAGTATTTT.